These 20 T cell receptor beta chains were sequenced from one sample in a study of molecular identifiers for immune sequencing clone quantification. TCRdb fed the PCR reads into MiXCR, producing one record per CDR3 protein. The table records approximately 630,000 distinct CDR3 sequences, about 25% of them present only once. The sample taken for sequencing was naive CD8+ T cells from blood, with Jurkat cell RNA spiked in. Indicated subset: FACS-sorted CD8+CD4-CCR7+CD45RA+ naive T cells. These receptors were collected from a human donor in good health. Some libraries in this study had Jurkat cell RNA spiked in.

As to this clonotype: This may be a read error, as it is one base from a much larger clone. CDR3 in amino acids: CAWSEPARGITGEQFF. The CDR3 nucleotides read TGTGCCTGGAGTGAACCCGCCAGGGGTATCACCGGTGAGCAGTTCTTC. The chain is built from TRBV30 and TRBJ2-1, with D possibly matching TRBD1 (6 bases). CDR1 GTSNPN and CDR2 SVGIG come from the germline V gene (reference sequence). Trimming left V 1 base short and J 9 bases short, with 22 bases between. The CDR3 runs to 16 residues. Drawing the rest from reference TRBV30 and TRBJ2-1, the complete variable domain is SQTIHQWPATLVQPVGSPLSLECTVEGTSNPNLYWYRQAAGRGLQLLFYSVGIGQISSEVPQNLSASRPQDRQFILSSKKLLLSDSGFYLCAWSEPARGITGEQFFGPGTRLTVL.

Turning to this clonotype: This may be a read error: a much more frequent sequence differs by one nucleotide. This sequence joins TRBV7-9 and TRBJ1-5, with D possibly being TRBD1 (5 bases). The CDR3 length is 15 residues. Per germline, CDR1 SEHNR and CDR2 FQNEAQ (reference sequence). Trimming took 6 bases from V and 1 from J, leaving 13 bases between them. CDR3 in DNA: TGTGCCAGCAGTCAGACAGCCGTGAGCAATCAGCCCCAGCATTTT. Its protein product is CASSQTAVSNQPQHF. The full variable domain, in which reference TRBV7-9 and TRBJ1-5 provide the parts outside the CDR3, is DTGVSQNPRHKITKRGQNVTFRCDPISEHNRLYWYRQTLGQGPEFLTYFQNEAQLEKSRLLSDRFSAERPKGSFSTLEIQRTEQGDSAMYLCASSQTAVSNQPQHFGDGTRLSIL.

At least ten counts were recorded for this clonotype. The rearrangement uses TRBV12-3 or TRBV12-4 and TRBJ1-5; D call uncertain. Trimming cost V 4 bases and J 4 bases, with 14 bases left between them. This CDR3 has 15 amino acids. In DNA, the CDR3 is TGTGCCAGCAGTTCATCTGGACGGGCTAATCAGCCCCAGCATTTT. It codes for CASSSSGRANQPQHF.

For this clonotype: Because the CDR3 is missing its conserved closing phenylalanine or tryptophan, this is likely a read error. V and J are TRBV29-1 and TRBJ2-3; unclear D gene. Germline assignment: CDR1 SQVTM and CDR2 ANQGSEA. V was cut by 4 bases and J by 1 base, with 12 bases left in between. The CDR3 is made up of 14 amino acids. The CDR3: CSVVVTLGTDTQYV. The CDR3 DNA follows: TGCAGCGTTGTAGTGACATTGGGCACAGATACGCAGTATGTT.

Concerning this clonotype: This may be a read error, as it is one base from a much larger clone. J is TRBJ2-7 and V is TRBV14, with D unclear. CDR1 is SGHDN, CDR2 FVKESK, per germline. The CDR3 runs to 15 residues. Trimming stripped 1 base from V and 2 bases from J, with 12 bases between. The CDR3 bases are TGTGCCAGCAGCCAAGGTTGGGCAGTCACCTACGAGCAGTACTTC. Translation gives CASSQGWAVTYEQYF.

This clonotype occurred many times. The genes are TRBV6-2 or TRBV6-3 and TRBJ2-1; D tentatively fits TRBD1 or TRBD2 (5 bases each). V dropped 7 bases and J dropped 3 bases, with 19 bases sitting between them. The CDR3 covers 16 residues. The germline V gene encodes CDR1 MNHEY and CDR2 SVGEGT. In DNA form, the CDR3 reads TGTGCCAGCAAAGGTCCCCGGGACGCTCGCTACAATGAGCAGTTCTTC. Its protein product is CASKGPRDARYNEQFF.

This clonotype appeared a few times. The CDR3 protein is CASSQDSLEGGRETQYF. The CDR3 DNA follows: TGCGCCAGCAGCCAAGACTCCCTCGAGGGGGGGAGGGAGACCCAGTACTTC. The J gene is TRBJ2-5, the V gene TRBV4-3; maybe TRBD2 (7 bases). The CDR3 contains 17 residues. V gave up 0 bases and J gave up 5 bases, with 19 bases separating them. Germline-derived CDR1 and CDR2 are LGHNA and YSLEER.

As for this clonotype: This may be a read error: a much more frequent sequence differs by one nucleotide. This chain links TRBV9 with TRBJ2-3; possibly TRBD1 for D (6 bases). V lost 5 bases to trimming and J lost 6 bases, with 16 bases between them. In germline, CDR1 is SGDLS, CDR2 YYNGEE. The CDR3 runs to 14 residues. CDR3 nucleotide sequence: TGTGCCAGCAGAGGCACAGGGTTCGTCGATACGCAGTATTTT. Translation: CASRGTGFVDTQYF.

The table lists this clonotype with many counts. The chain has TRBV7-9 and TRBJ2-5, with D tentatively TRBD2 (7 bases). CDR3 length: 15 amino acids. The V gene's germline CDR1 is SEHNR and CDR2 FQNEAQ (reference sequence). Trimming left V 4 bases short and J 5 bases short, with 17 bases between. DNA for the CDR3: TGTGCCAGCAGCTCTAGGGGGGGTCTTTCTGAGACCCAGTACTTC. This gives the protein CASSSRGGLSETQYF.

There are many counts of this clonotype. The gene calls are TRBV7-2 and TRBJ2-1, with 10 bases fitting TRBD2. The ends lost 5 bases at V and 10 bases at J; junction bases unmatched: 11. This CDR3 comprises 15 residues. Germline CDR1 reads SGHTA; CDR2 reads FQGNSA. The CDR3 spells CASSPGLASPLEQFF. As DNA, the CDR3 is TGTGCCAGCAGCCCGGGACTAGCGAGCCCCTTAGAGCAGTTCTTC.

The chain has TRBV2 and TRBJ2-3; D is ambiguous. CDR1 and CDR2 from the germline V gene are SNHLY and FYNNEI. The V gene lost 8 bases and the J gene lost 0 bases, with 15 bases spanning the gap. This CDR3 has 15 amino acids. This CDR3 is CASQDGGDSTDTQYF. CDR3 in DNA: TGTGCCAGCCAAGATGGCGGAGACAGCACAGATACGCAGTATTTT.

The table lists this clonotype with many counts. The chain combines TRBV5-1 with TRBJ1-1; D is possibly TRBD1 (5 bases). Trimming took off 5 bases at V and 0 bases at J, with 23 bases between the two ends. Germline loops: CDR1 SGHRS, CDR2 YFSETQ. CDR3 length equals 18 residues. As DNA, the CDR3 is TGCGCCAGCAGTAGTCCTACAGGTACAAGAACTATGAACACTGAAGCTTTCTTT. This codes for CASSSPTGTRTMNTEAFF.

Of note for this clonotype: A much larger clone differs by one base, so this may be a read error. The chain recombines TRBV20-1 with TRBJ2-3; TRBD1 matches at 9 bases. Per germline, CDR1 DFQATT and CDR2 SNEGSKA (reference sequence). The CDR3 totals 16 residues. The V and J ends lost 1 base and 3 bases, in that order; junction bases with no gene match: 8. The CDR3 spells CSARGLGQGITDTQYF. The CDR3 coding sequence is TGCAGTGCTAGAGGTCTTGGACAGGGGATAACAGATACGCAGTATTTT.

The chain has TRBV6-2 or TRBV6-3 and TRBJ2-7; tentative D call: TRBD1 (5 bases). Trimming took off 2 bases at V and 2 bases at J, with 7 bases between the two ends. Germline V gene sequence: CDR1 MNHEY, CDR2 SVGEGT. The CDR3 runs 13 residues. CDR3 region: CASSYAGTYEQYF. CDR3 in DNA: TGTGCCAGCAGTTACGCAGGGACCTACGAGCAGTACTTC.

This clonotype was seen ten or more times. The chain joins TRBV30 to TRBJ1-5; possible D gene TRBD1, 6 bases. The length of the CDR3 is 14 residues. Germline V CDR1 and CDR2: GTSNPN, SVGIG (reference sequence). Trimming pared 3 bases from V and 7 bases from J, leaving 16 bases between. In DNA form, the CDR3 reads TGTGCCTGGAGAGATAAGGGGGGGCCACAGCCCCAGCATTTT. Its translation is CAWRDKGGPQPQHF.

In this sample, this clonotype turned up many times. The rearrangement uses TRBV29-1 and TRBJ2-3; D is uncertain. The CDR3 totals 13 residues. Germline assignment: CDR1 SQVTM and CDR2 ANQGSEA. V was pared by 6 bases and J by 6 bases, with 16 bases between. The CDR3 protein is CSVKTRRSDTQYF. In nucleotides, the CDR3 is TGCAGCGTAAAAACTCGGCGCTCCGATACGCAGTATTTT.

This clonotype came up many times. The DNA for the CDR3 is TGTGCCAGCAGTGAAGCGCTCTCGGACCCCTACGAGCAGTACTTC. Residues: CASSEALSDPYEQYF. This chain uses TRBV2 with TRBJ2-7; D is ambiguous. Germline V gene data show CDR1 as SNHLY and CDR2 as FYNNEI. The ends were cut back, 0 bases at V and 2 bases at J, with 11 bases in the middle. CDR3 size: 15 residues.

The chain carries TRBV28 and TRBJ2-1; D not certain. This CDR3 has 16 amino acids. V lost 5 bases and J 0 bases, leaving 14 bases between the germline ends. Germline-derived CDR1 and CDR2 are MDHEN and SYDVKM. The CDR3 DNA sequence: TGTGCCAGCAGTCCGCTGGCCGTGAGCTCCTACAATGAGCAGTTCTTC. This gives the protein CASSPLAVSSYNEQFF. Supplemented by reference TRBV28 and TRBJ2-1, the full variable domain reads DVKVTQSSRYLVKRTGEKVFLECVQDMDHENMFWYRQDPGLGLRLIYFSYDVKMKEKGDIPEGYSVSREKKERFSLILESASTNQTSMYLCASSPLAVSSYNEQFFGPGTRLTVL.

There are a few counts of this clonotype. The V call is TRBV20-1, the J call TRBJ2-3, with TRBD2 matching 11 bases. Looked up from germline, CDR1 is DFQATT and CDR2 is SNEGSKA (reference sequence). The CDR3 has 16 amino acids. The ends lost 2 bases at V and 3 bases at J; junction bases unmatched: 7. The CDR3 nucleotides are TGCAGTGCTAGACCGCGTCTAGCGGGGGGAACAGATACGCAGTATTTT. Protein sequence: CSARPRLAGGTDTQYF.

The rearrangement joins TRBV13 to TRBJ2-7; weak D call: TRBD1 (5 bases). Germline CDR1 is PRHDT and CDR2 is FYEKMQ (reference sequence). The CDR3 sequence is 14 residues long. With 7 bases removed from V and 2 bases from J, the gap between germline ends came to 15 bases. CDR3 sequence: CASTADKAPYEQYF. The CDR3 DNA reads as TGTGCCAGCACCGCGGACAAAGCCCCCTACGAGCAGTACTTC. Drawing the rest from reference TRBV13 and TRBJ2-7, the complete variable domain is AAGVIQSPRHLIKEKRETATLKCYPIPRHDTVYWYQQGPGQDPQFLISFYEKMQSDKGSIPDRFSAQQFSDYHSELNMSSLELGDSALYFCASTADKAPYEQYFGPGTRLTVT.